One TCR beta chain is described in this entry. Its antigen is as yet unknown. Measured with immunoSEQ multiplex PCR; TCRdb has only the in-frame clones, and not every one. Among 95,000 to 150,000 clones listed, around 89% were seen once. The source of the sample is a study of T cell responses to AZD1222 COVID-19 vaccine. Findings and caveats of the study: Donors were largely white British and mainly female; clonal diversity was possibly underestimated. The breadth and depth of Spike-specific TCRs increased once two AZD1222 doses had been given. Sampling captured repertoires only after the peak T cell response. Unmutated variant regions reportedly attract nearly half of all spike-specific TCRs.

V shed 5 bases and J 4 bases; nucleotides not matched to a gene: 7. The germline CDR1 and CDR2 sequences are LNHNV and YYDKDF (reference sequence). The CDR3 runs 15 residues. V is TRBV15 and J is TRBJ1-5, with 8 bases matching TRBD1. This sequence was found in an adult in good health. The sequenced sample was peripheral blood, obtained on day 0 of AZD1222 vaccination. This CDR3 is CATSGGQALNQPQHF. The CDR3 coding sequence is TGTGCCACCAGCGGGGGACAGGCCCTAAATCAGCCCCAGCATTTT. The variable domain in full, with the rest retrieved from reference TRBV15 and TRBJ1-5, is DAMVIQNPRYQVTQFGKPVTLSCSQTLNHNVMYWYQQKSSQAPKLLFHYYDKDFNNEADTPDNFQSRRPNTSFCFLDIRSPGLGDTAMYLCATSGGQALNQPQHFGDGTRLSIL.